A selection of T cell receptor beta chains follows, all from one sample in a study of spatial heterogeneity in lung cancer. TCRdb re-called the 5' RACE reads through MiXCR, storing one row per CDR3 protein. The table includes some 120,000 distinct CDR3 sequences, less than 15% detected once. This material consisted of PBMCs, taken at follow-up. The source is a male donor with early-stage non-small cell lung cancer. The conserved cysteine and the conserved F or W are not part of the CDR3 here.

V	J	CDR3
TRBV11-1	TRBJ2-1	ASSSPGRPYNEQF
TRBV19	TRBJ2-1	ASSPSAAGGRNEQF
TRBV13	TRBJ2-2	ASSLSVGLNTGELF
TRBV28	TRBJ1-3	ASSPGRSGNTIY
TRBV3-1	TRBJ1-1	ASSQDSARNTEAF
TRBV4-2	TRBJ1-5	ASSQEGSANQPQH
TRBV3-1	TRBJ1-1	ASSQGMQGGTEAF
TRBV4-2	TRBJ2-1	ASSQGQGDEQF
TRBV7-8	TRBJ2-3	ASTLNPASGRTDTQY
TRBV3-1	TRBJ1-3	ASSLLPYRDRSGNTIY
TRBV20-1	TRBJ1-1	SARGRSEAF
TRBV28	TRBJ2-3	ASSPSGGRDTQY
TRBV5-1	TRBJ2-7	ASSGGQGPYEQY
TRBV7-2	TRBJ2-2	ASSSRPSGGELF
TRBV5-1	TRBJ1-5	ASSIGTGTGQPQH
TRBV3-1	TRBJ1-4	ASSLTDRAVGEKLF
TRBV7-9	TRBJ1-2	ASSLAVDFDGYT
TRBV27	TRBJ1-4	ASAEARDEKLF
TRBV2	TRBJ1-4	ASKGASEKLF
TRBV5-1	TRBJ1-6	ASSLRSGDNSPLH
TRBV24-1	TRBJ2-1	ATSDELRPGEQF
TRBV28	TRBJ2-7	ASSLAGLLYEQY
TRBV18	TRBJ1-6	ASSPDRNSPLH
TRBV5-1	TRBJ2-7	ASSLGRGRSYEQY
TRBV7-9	TRBJ2-2	ASREGRNTGELF
TRBV10-1	TRBJ1-1	ASSERGEAF
TRBV2	TRBJ2-5	ASSVAGVAQETQY
TRBV28	TRBJ2-7	ASSATGTEQY
TRBV6-5	TRBJ1-6	ASSYSGSDNSPLH
TRBV5-4	TRBJ2-1	ASSRDNPSSYNEQF
TRBV7-8	TRBJ1-1	ASSSRTLLNTEAF
TRBV10-2	TRBJ1-1	ASSSDREAGAF
TRBV4-3	TRBJ1-1	ASSPEGQGHTEAF
TRBV3-1	TRBJ1-2	ASSQVRGFKGGYT
TRBV10-3	TRBJ2-6	ASQLAGGPISGANVLT
TRBV20-1	TRBJ1-6	SASGQGEYGYNSPLH
TRBV4-3	TRBJ2-2	ASSQEGRGGELF
TRBV6-1	TRBJ2-5	ASSPRASGEETQY
TRBV12-3/TRBV12-4	TRBJ1-5	ASSSGTRGQPQH
TRBV29-1	TRBJ2-7	SVVGTGGDSRQY
TRBV7-8	TRBJ2-1	ASSLEGAEQF
TRBV11-2	TRBJ2-1	ASSMLWDPEQF
TRBV6-1	TRBJ1-2	ASSREDGGRGYT
TRBV29-1	TRBJ1-1	SVLSGNTEAF
TRBV12-3/TRBV12-4	TRBJ2-7	ASSLSTGGTYEQY
TRBV19	TRBJ1-4	ASSIGGGFRNEKLF
TRBV3-1	TRBJ1-5	ASSLTDSNQPQH
TRBV2	TRBJ1-5	ASSGDDQPQH
TRBV7-9	TRBJ1-4	ASSLAAPSTNEKLF
TRBV28	TRBJ1-2	ASSLRQYGYT
TRBV28	TRBJ2-3	ASSPPSGGGFTDTQY